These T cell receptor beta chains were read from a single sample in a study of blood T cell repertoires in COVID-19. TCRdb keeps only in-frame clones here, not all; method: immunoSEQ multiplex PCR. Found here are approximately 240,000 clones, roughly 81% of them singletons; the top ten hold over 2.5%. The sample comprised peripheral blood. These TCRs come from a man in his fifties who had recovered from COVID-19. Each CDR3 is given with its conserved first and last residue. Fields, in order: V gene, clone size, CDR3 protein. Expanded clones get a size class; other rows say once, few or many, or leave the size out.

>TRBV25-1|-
CASRGLAGETQYF
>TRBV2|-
CASREWLAGNEQYF
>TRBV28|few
CAASLGGGYQPQHF
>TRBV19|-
CASSQQGSTYGYTF
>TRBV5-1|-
CASSPSSSGNTGELFF
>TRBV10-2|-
CASSLTSGRWNEQFF
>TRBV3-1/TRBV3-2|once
CASSQEGTGGNTIYF
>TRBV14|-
CASSQAFAGFLGEAFF
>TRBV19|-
CASSMGQGLSYEQYF
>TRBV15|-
CATSKGTDTQYF
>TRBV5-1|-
CASRHGQGLNTEAFF
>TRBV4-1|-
CASSQPGTSYEQYF
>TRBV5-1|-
CASSPGGVSNQPQHF
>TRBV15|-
CATSRERDSYNEQFF
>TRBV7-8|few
CASSLHITDRFSGNTIYF
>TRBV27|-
CASSPNRVPETQYF
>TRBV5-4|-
CASSRQGPSSYNEQFF
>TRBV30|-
CAWSRGEGLSGYTF
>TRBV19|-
CASSPYRDSSEQFF
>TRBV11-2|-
CASSLQGALFPRVAGELFF
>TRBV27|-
CASSVGTSGTLEQYF
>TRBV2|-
CASSPGLVPGDTQYF
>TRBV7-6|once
CASSPFGGSYEQYF
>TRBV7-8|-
CASSRRTGLAGVSQETQYF
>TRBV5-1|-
CASRLPGLAINEQFF
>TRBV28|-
CASSLQLDEQYF
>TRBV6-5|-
CASSYWGGALHF
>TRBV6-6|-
CASSRSGQGLISYEQYF
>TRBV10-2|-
CASSDRTSGRAKEQYF
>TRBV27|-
CASSLAGVMNTEAFF
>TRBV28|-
CASSLSGTSSSYEQYF
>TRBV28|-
CASRRGGYGYTF
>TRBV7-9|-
CASSFPQGGETQYF
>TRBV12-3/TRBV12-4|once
CASSLQVRYEQYF
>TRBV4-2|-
CASSQAVGTGDEKLFF
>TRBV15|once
CATSRESVGTYEQYF
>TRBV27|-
CASSSGGSADTQYF
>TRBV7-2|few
CASSLPGEGEQYF
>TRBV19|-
CASSKRTGLSYEQYF
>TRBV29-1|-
CSVASSGANVLTF